This entry lists 27 T cell receptor beta chains sequenced from one sample in a study of T cell changes during pregnancy in multiple sclerosis. Sequenced by immunoSEQ multiplex PCR; TCRdb stores in-frame clones only, minus some. The table includes 45,000 to 60,000 clones, roughly nine tenths detected once. The sequencing here drew on CD8+ T cells from peripheral blood mononuclear cells, taken before pregnancy. The receptors originated from a female donor with multiple sclerosis, enrolled in a pregnancy study.

The chain combines TRBV6-1 with TRBJ2-2, with 7 positions matching TRBD2. There are 14 residues in the CDR3. Per the germline V gene, CDR1 is MNHNS and CDR2 is SASEGT. With 6 bases clipped from V and 3 bases from J, the junction kept 4 bases outside the gene matches. Here the CDR3 DNA reads TGTGCCAGCAGCCGGGGGGAAGACACCGGGGAGCTGTTTTTT. It codes for CASSRGEDTGELFF.

This clone is a singleton in its sample. The chain has TRBV19 and TRBJ2-1, with 8 bases lining up with TRBD2. Germline V gives CDR1 LNHDA, CDR2 SQIVND (reference sequence). V gave up 4 bases and J gave up 6 bases; unmatched junction bases: 8. The CDR3 is 15 amino acids. CDR3: CASSTSGGGSNEQFF. The DNA of the CDR3 is TGTGCCAGTAGTACTTCCGGCGGGGGGAGCAATGAGCAGTTCTTC.

This chain uses TRBV4-1 with TRBJ2-2; 7 positions agree with TRBD1. CDR3 length: 15 amino acids. V lost 4 bases to trimming and J lost 4 bases; unmatched junction nucleotides: 6. Germline V lookup: CDR1 MGHRA, CDR2 YSYEKL. The CDR3, as DNA: TGCGCCAGCAGCCTCGTCTCAGGGGGCACCGGGGAGCTGTTTTTT. Translated: CASSLVSGGTGELFF.

The V gene is TRBV9, the J gene TRBJ2-6; the D gene is possibly TRBD1 (6 bases). Trimming took off 3 bases at V and 0 bases at J, with 22 bases between the two ends. The CDR3 spans 20 residues. Germline CDR1 reads SGDLS; CDR2 reads YYNGEE. The CDR3 loop reads CASSARSGDIVPSGANVLTF. Written as DNA, the CDR3 is TGTGCCAGCAGCGCCCGAAGTGGGGACATTGTACCCTCTGGGGCCAACGTCCTGACTTTC. The entire variable domain, with the rest obtained from reference TRBV9 and TRBJ2-6, is as follows: DSGVTQTPKHLITATGQRVTLRCSPRSGDLSVYWYQQSLDQGLQFLIQYYNGEERAKGNILERFSAQQFPDLHSELNLSSLELGDSALYFCASSARSGDIVPSGANVLTFGAGSRLTVL.

The rearrangement uses TRBV5-1 and TRBJ2-3; 9 positions match TRBD2. The CDR3 is 17 amino acids. Trimming at V came to 3 bases and at J to 1 base, leaving 9 bases not matched to a gene. Germline V gives CDR1 SGHRS, CDR2 YFSETQ. This CDR3 reads CASSWPEAGGGTDTQYF. In nucleotides, the CDR3 is TGCGCCAGCAGCTGGCCTGAAGCGGGGGGCGGCACAGATACGCAGTATTTT.

The J gene is TRBJ1-6, the V gene TRBV27; 9 bases are shared with TRBD1. The V gene's germline CDR1 is MNHEY and CDR2 SMNVEV (reference sequence). V dropped 5 bases and J dropped 7; count of bases not matched to a gene: 3. This CDR3 is built from 14 residues. CDR3 in DNA: TGTGCCAGCAGTCCGGGGACAGGGAATTCACCCCTCCACTTT. Its protein is CASSPGTGNSPLHF.

This rearrangement joins TRBV7-2 to TRBJ1-2, with D perhaps TRBD1 (5 bases). Germline V CDR1 and CDR2: SGHTA, FQGNSA. The CDR3 totals 15 residues. The V gene lost 4 bases and the J gene lost 8 bases, with 20 bases spanning the gap. CDR3 in amino acids: CASSYTSEGVEGYTF. The CDR3 DNA reads TGTGCCAGCAGCTATACGTCTGAAGGGGTCGAGGGCTACACCTTC.

V usage is TRBV6-1 and J usage is TRBJ2-6; D remains unclear. Germline V gene lookup returns CDR1 MNHNS and CDR2 SASEGT. The length of the CDR3 is 14 residues. The V end lost 3 bases, the J end lost 4 bases, and 7 bases lay between the germline ends. The CDR3 DNA reads as TGTGCCAGCAGTGATTTTTTAGGGGCCAACGTCCTGACTTTC. It codes for CASSDFLGANVLTF.

The CDR3 DNA reads as TGTGCCAGCAGCCAGCCCCCAAACTATAGCAATCAGCCCCAGCATTTT. Amino acids: CASSQPPNYSNQPQHF. The chain has TRBV6-7 and TRBJ1-5, with D uncertain. TRBV6-7 is an ORF, with its function uncertain. V was shortened by 6 bases and J by 0 bases, with 15 bases between the two germline ends. The CDR3 contains 16 residues.

V and J are TRBV2 and TRBJ1-1, with TRBD1 as a possible D gene (6 bases). The CDR3 extends over 15 amino acids. CDR1 and CDR2 from the germline V gene are SNHLY and FYNNEI. The germline V and J ends were trimmed by 7 bases and 2 bases, with 17 bases remaining between them. CDR3 sequence (DNA): TGTGCCAGCATCAAGGGACACAAATTAAACACTGAAGCTTTCTTT. Encoded protein: CASIKGHKLNTEAFF.

This clone has a count of ten or more. This CDR3 reads CASSDTGDTGELFF. DNA for the CDR3: TGTGCCAGCAGTGATACAGGCGACACCGGGGAGCTGTTTTTT. The genes are TRBV6-4 and TRBJ2-2; D possibly corresponds to TRBD1 (5 bases). There are 14 residues in the CDR3. The V and J ends lost 3 bases and 3 bases respectively, with 8 bases between them. Per the germline V gene, CDR1 is MRHNA and CDR2 is SNTAGT.

The V and J genes are TRBV6-6 and TRBJ2-2, with 10 bases lining up with TRBD2. V trimming: 11 bases; J trimming: 7 bases; junction bases outside the gene matches: 13. The germline CDR1 and CDR2 sequences are MNHNY and SVGAGI (reference sequence). This CDR3 has 15 residues. DNA of the CDR3: TGTGCCTTAAGCTCACTAGCGGGGTTAAACGGGGAGCTGTTTTTT. Amino acid sequence: CALSSLAGLNGELFF.

The chain recombines TRBV9 with TRBJ1-2; 9 positions match TRBD1. Germline V gene sequence: CDR1 SGDLS, CDR2 YYNGEE. This CDR3 region has 16 residues. V gave up 3 bases and J gave up 0 bases; unmatched junction bases: 6. The DNA for the CDR3 is TGTGCCAGCAGCGAACACAGGGGGCCCACTAACTATGGCTACACCTTC. Its translation is CASSEHRGPTNYGYTF.

The chain is built from TRBV6-1 and TRBJ1-4; possibly TRBD1 for D (5 bases). V lost 1 base to trimming and J lost 8 bases, with 8 bases between them. CDR1 is MNHNS and CDR2 is SASEGT in the germline V gene. The CDR3 contains 13 residues. CDR3 sequence: CASSEEGREKLFF. CDR3 nucleotide sequence: TGTGCCAGCAGTGAAGAGGGGCGGGAAAAACTGTTTTTT.

Remarks on this clone: The CDR3 end shows no conserved phenylalanine or tryptophan, and so a read error is likely. It is unclear where the CDR3 begins or ends on the DNA, so no DNA is shown, and the CDR3 is as TCRdb lists it. This rearrangement joins TRBV5-1 to TRBJ2-7; TRBD2, as called in the table, went unchecked against the DNA. The CDR3 is 12 amino acids long, termini counted. Per germline, CDR1 SGHRS and CDR2 YFSETQ. CDR3 amino acids: CASTPPGGQGPL.

CDR3 sequence (DNA): TGTGCCAGTAGTATGTATAGCGACGAGCAGTACTTC. Encoded protein: CASSMYSDEQYF. This chain joins TRBV19 and TRBJ2-7; perhaps TRBD2 as D (5 bases). Deletions cut 3 bases from V and 5 bases from J, with 8 bases between. The CDR3 loop spans 12 amino acids. CDR1 and CDR2 (germline): LNHDA, SQIVND (reference sequence).

The V and J genes are TRBV19 and TRBJ1-1; 10 nucleotides line up with TRBD1. The CDR3 is made up of 13 amino acids. Germline V gene data show CDR1 as LNHDA and CDR2 as SQIVND (reference sequence). V shed 5 bases and J 10 bases; nucleotides not matched to a gene: 7. The CDR3 protein is CASSVGQGSVAFF. CDR3 bases: TGTGCCAGTAGTGTGGGACAGGGGAGTGTAGCTTTCTTT.

With respect to this clone: A junction boundary mismatches the germline segment, possibly from a read error. The chain has TRBV7-7 and TRBJ1-3; D uncertain. This CDR3 region has 15 residues. Germline CDR1 is SSHAT and CDR2 is FNYEAQ (reference sequence). The CDR3 nucleotides are TGTGCTAGCAGCTTGGGCTCAGCCGCTGGAAACACCATATATTTT. It yields the protein CASSLGSAAGNTIYF. Filled out from reference TRBV7-7 and TRBJ1-3, the complete variable domain reads GAGVSQSPRYKVTKRGQDVTLRCDPISSHATLYWYQQALGQGPEFLTYFNYEAQPDKSGLPSDRFSAERPEGSISTLTIQRTEQRDSAMYRCASSLGSAAGNTIYFGEGSWLTVV.

V usage is TRBV5-1 and J usage is TRBJ2-1; the D is unclear. V lost 6 bases, J lost 5 bases, and 12 bases lay in between. The CDR3 spans 13 residues. The V gene's germline CDR1 is SGHRS and CDR2 YFSETQ. The CDR3 loop is CASKELNNNEQFF. DNA of the CDR3: TGCGCCAGCAAGGAACTAAATAACAATGAGCAGTTCTTC.

The CDR3, as DNA: TGCGCCAGCAGCCAAGAGGGCAGGGGGCCTGACACTGAAGCTTTCTTT. Amino acid sequence: CASSQEGRGPDTEAFF. The chain links TRBV4-3 to TRBJ1-1, with 8 bases matching TRBD1. The CDR3 is made up of 16 amino acids. The junction had 6 bases not matched to a gene; V was cut back by 0 bases and J by 3 bases. The germline V gene has CDR1 LGHNA and CDR2 YSLEER.

The chain joins TRBV4-2 to TRBJ2-7; no firm D call. Germline V gene data show CDR1 as LGHNA and CDR2 as YNFKEQ. CDR3 size: 14 residues. With 1 base removed from V and 0 bases from J, the gap between germline ends came to 7 bases. CDR3 DNA sequence: TGTGCCAGCAGCCAAGGACTGAACTCCTACGAGCAGTACTTC. Protein: CASSQGLNSYEQYF.

The chain uses TRBV30 and TRBJ2-7, with D perhaps matching TRBD1 (6 bases). Germline CDR1 is GTSNPN and CDR2 is SVGIG (reference sequence). V lost 4 bases and J 2 bases, leaving 9 bases between the germline ends. CDR3 length: 12 residues. CDR3 in amino acids: CAWIAGAYEQYF. DNA for the CDR3: TGTGCCTGGATAGCAGGGGCCTACGAGCAGTACTTC.

CDR3 sequence (DNA): TGTGCCAGCAGCTTGAGTGGAGATATCTATGGCTACACCTTC. Protein sequence: CASSLSGDIYGYTF. The V gene is TRBV5-8, the J gene TRBJ1-2, with D unresolved. From germline, CDR1 is SGHTS and CDR2 YDEGEE. This CDR3 region has 14 residues. The ends were cut back, 1 base at V and 4 bases at J, with 11 bases in the middle.

V and J are TRBV15 and TRBJ2-1; weak D call: TRBD2 (5 bases). V lost 0 bases and J 3 bases, leaving 9 bases between the germline ends. The V gene's germline CDR1 is LNHNV and CDR2 YYDKDF (reference sequence). The CDR3 is 15 residues long. The CDR3 DNA follows: TGTGCCACCAGCAGAGATCGCGGGTTCTACAATGAGCAGTTCTTC. Amino acid sequence: CATSRDRGFYNEQFF.

J is TRBJ1-1 and V is TRBV7-3; perhaps TRBD1 as D (5 bases). The CDR3 extends over 14 amino acids. With 5 bases removed from V and 4 bases from J, the gap between germline ends came to 14 bases. The germline CDR1 and CDR2 sequences are SGHTA and FQGTGA. The CDR3 DNA reads TGTGCCAGCAGCCCACATGCGGGGGGCACTGAAGCTTTCTTT. Protein product: CASSPHAGGTEAFF.

J is TRBJ2-5 and V is TRBV7-7, with a tentative D call TRBD1 (6 bases). The CDR3 extends over 12 amino acids. Trimming left V 5 bases short and J 4 bases short, with 8 bases between. CDR1 SSHAT and CDR2 FNYEAQ come from the germline V gene (reference sequence). In DNA form, the CDR3 reads TGTGCCAGCAGCGAGACAGGAGAGACCCAGTACTTC. It is translated as CASSETGETQYF.

The chain carries TRBV6-4 and TRBJ1-1; unclear D gene. The CDR3 is 13 amino acids. V was pared by 6 bases and J by 6 bases, with 14 bases between. Germline V lookup: CDR1 MRHNA, CDR2 SNTAGT. This chain's CDR3 is CASSQNEGAEAFF. CDR3 sequence (DNA): TGTGCCAGCAGCCAAAACGAGGGTGCTGAAGCTTTCTTT.